Sequencing of this TCR beta chain was carried out in a study of T cell responses to AZD1222 COVID-19 vaccine. Regarding this clone: Its target is unknown.

Study observations and caveats: Spike-specific TCR breadth and depth both grew after two AZD1222 doses. Donors were chiefly white British, with a greater number of females, and clonal diversity was perhaps underestimated. There were repertoire samples only from the period after the peak T cell response.

The assay was immunoSEQ multiplex PCR, and TCRdb's table has in-frame clones only and misses some. The repertoire holds over 150,000 clones, with roughly 87% as singletons. Material: peripheral blood, obtained on day 0 of AZD1222 vaccination. The source is an adult in good health.

CDR3 DNA: TGTGCCAGTAGTGCCCAGGGGCAGGGGGGCAATCAGCCCCAGCATTTT. It codes for CASSAQGQGGNQPQHF. The rearrangement uses TRBV19 and TRBJ1-5; 7 positions agree with TRBD1. There are 16 residues in the CDR3. V shed 5 bases, J shed 2 bases, and the junction held 9 bases outside the gene matches. Germline V gene data show CDR1 as LNHDA and CDR2 as SQIVND (reference sequence). Filled out from reference TRBV19 and TRBJ1-5, the complete variable domain reads DGGITQSPKYLFRKEGQNVTLSCEQNLNHDAMYWYRQDPGQGLRLIYYSQIVNDFQKGDIAEGYSVSREKKESFPLTVTSAQKNPTAFYLCASSAQGQGGNQPQHFGDGTRLSIL.